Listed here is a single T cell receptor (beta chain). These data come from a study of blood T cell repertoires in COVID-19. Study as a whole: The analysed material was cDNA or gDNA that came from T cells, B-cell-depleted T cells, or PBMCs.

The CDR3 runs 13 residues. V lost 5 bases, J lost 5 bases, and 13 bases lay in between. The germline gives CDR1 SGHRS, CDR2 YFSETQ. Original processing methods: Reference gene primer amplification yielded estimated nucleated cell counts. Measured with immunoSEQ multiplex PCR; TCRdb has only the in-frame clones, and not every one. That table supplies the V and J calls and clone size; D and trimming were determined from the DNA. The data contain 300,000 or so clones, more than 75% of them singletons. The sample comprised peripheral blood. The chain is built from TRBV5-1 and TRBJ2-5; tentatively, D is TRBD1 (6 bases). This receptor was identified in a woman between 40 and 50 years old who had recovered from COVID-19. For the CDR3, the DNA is TGCGCCAGCAGTGCTACAGGGTGGGAGACCCAGTACTTC. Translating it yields CASSATGWETQYF.